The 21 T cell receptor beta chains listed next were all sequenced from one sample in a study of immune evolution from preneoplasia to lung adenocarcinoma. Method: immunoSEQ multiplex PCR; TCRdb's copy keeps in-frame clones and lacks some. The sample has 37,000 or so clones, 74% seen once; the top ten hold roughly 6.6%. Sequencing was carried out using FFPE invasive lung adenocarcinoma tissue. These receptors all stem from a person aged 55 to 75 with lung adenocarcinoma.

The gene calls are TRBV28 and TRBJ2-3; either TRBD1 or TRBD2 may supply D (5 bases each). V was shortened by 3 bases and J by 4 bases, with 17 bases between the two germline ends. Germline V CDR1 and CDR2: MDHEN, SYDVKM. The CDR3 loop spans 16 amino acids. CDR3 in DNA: TGTGCCAGCAGTTTCGGGCAGGGCCGGCGGGCAGATACGCAGTATTTT. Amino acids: CASSFGQGRRADTQYF.

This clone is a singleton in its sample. CDR3 DNA sequence: TGTGCCAGCAGCACCGGCTATAGGAACACCGGGGAGCTGTTTTTT. This encodes CASSTGYRNTGELFF. V usage is TRBV9 and J usage is TRBJ2-2, with D unresolved. The CDR3 spans 15 residues. The germline V gene has CDR1 SGDLS and CDR2 YYNGEE. V lost 4 bases, J lost 1 base, and 11 bases lay in between. Full variable domain (missing parts from reference TRBV9 and TRBJ2-2): DSGVTQTPKHLITATGQRVTLRCSPRSGDLSVYWYQQSLDQGLQFLIQYYNGEERAKGNILERFSAQQFPDLHSELNLSSLELGDSALYFCASSTGYRNTGELFFGEGSRLTVL.

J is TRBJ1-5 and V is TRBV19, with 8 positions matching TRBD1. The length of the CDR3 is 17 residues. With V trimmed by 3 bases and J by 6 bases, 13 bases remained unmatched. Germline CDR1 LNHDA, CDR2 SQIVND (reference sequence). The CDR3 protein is CASSIRGLQGASQPQHF. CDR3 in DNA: TGTGCCAGTAGTATCAGGGGACTTCAGGGGGCGAGTCAGCCCCAGCATTTT.

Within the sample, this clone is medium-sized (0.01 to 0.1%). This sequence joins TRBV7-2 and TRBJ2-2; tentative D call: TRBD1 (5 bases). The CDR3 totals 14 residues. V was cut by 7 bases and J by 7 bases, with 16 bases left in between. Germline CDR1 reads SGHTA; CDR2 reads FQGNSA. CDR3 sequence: CASTPRQSGGELFF. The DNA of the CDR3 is TGTGCCAGCACCCCTCGACAGAGTGGCGGGGAGCTGTTTTTT.

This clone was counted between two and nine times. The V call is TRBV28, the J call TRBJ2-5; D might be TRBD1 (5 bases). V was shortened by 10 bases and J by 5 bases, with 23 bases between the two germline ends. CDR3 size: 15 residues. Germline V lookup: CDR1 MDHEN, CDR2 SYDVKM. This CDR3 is CATTKGHVGVETQYF. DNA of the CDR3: TGTGCCACCACCAAAGGACATGTTGGTGTGGAGACCCAGTACTTC. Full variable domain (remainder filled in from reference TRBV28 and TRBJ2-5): DVKVTQSSRYLVKRTGEKVFLECVQDMDHENMFWYRQDPGLGLRLIYFSYDVKMKEKGDIPEGYSVSREKKERFSLILESASTNQTSMYLCATTKGHVGVETQYFGPGTRLLVL.

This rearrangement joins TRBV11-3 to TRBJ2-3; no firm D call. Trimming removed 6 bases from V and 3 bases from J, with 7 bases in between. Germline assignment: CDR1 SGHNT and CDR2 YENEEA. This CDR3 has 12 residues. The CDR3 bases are TGTGCCAGCAGGAGAATGACAGATACGCAGTATTTT. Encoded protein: CASRRMTDTQYF.

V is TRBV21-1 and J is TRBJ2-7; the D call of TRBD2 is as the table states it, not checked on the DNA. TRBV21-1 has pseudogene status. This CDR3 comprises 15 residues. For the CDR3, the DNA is TGTGCCAGCGCAAACCCGAGCGGGGATGACTACGAGCAGTACTTC. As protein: CASANPSGDDYEQYF.

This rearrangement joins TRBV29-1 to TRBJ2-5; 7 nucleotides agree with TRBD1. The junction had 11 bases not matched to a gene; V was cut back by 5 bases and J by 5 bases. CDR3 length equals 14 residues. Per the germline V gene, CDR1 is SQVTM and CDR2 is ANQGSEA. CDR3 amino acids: CSVPDPTGTETQYF. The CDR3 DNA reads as TGCAGCGTTCCCGACCCGACAGGGACGGAGACCCAGTACTTC.

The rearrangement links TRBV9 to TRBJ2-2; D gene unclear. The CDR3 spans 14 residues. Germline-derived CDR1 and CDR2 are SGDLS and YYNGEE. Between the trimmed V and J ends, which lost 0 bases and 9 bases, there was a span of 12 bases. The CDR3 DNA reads TGTGCCAGCAGCGTAGATTTAGTCTCCCGGGAGCTGTTTTTT. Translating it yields CASSVDLVSRELFF.

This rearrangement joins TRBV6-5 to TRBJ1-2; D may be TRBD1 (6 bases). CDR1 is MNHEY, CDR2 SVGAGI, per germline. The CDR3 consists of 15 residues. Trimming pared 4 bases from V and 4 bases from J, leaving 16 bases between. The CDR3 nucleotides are TGTGCCAGCAGTTCCGCAACCACAGGGTTCTATGGCTACACCTTC. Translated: CASSSATTGFYGYTF.

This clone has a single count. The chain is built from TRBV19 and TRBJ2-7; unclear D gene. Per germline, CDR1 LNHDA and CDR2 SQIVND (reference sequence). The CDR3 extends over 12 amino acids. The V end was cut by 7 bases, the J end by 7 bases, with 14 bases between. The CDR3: CASKGRLGEQYF. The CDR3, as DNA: TGTGCCAGTAAAGGCCGGCTAGGGGAGCAGTACTTC.

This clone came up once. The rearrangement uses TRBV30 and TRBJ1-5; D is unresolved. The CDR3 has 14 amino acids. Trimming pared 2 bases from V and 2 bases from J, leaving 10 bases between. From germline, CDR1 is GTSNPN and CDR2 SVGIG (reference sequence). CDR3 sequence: CAWSIGSGNQPQHF. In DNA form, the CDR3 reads TGTGCCTGGAGTATAGGTTCGGGCAATCAGCCCCAGCATTTT.

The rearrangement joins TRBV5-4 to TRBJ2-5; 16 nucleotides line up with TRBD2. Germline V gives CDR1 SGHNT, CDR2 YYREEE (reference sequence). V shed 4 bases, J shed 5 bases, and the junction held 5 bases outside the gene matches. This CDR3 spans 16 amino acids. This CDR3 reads CASSPEGLAGGETQYF. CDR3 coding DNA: TGTGCCAGCAGCCCCGAGGGACTAGCGGGAGGGGAGACCCAGTACTTC.

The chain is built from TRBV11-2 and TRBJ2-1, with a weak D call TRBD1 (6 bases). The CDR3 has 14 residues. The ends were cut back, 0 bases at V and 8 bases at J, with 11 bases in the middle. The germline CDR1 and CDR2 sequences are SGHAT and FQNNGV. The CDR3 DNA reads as TGTGCCAGCAGCTTAGATACAGGGCGGTATGAGCAGTTCTTC. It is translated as CASSLDTGRYEQFF.

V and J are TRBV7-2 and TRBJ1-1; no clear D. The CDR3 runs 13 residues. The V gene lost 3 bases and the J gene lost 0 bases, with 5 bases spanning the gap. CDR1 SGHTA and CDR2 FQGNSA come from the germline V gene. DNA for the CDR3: TGTGCCAGCAGCTTTCGATTGAACACTGAAGCTTTCTTT. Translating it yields CASSFRLNTEAFF.

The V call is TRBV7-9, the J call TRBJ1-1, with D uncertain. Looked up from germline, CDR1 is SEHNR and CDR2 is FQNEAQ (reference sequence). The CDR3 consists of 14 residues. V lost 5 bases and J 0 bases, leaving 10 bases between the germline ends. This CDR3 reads CASSRSTMNTEAFF. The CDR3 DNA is TGTGCCAGCAGCCGGTCTACAATGAACACTGAAGCTTTCTTT.

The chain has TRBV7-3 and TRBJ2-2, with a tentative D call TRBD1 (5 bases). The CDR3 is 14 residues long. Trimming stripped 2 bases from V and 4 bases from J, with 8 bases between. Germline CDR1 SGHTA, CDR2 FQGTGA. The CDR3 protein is CASSLGHLTGELFF. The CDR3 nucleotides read TGTGCCAGCAGCTTAGGACATCTCACCGGGGAGCTGTTTTTT.

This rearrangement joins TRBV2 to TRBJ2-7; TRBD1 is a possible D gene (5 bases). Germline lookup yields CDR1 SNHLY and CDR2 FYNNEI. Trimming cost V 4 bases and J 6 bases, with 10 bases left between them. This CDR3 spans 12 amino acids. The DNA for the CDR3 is TGTGCCAGCAGTGGGTCAGGGCTCGAGCAGTACTTC. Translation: CASSGSGLEQYF.

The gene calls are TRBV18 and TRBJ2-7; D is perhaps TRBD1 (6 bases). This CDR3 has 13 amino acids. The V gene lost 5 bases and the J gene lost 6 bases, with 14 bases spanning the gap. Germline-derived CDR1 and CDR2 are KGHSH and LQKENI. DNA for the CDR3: TGTGCCAGCTCAACCTATACAGGGTTCGAGCAGTACTTC. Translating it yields CASSTYTGFEQYF.

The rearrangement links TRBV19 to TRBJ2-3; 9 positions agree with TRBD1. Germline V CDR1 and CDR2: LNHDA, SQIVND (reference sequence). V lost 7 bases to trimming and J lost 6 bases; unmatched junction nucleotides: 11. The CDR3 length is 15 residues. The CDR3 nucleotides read TGTGCCAGTACCTACAGGGGGCTGCGTTGCGATACGCAGTATTTT. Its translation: CASTYRGLRCDTQYF. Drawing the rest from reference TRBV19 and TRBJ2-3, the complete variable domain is DGGITQSPKYLFRKEGQNVTLSCEQNLNHDAMYWYRQDPGQGLRLIYYSQIVNDFQKGDIAEGYSVSREKKESFPLTVTSAQKNPTAFYLCASTYRGLRCDTQYFGPGTRLTVL.

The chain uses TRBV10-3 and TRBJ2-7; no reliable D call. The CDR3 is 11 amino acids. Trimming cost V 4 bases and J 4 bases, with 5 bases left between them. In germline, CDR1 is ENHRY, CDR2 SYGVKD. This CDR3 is CAISAGYEQYF. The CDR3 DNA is TGTGCCATCAGTGCTGGTTACGAGCAGTACTTC.